The 28 T cell receptor beta chains in this list originate from one sample, sequenced in a study of long-term antiretroviral therapy in people with HIV. Run at survey level, the immunoSEQ assay was version v3.0. TCRdb's copy holds only in-frame clones and misses some; the assay was immunoSEQ multiplex PCR. This table has tens of thousands of clones, around 87% appearing once. The material was unsorted PBMCs, obtained 0.2 years before starting antiretroviral therapy. Every receptor here comes from a man between 18 and 35 years old with HIV.

The CDR3 region is CASSWGRALNTEAFF. The CDR3 region has the DNA TGTGCCAGCAGTTGGGGGAGGGCCCTGAACACTGAAGCTTTCTTT. The rearrangement links TRBV6-5 to TRBJ1-1, with D possibly being TRBD1 (5 bases). V was trimmed by 4 bases and J by 0 bases, leaving 12 bases between them. The length of the CDR3 is 15 residues. Germline V gene data show CDR1 as MNHEY and CDR2 as SVGAGI.

The rearrangement uses TRBV6-1 and TRBJ2-5, with D unresolved. The CDR3 loop spans 12 amino acids. Looked up from germline, CDR1 is MNHNS and CDR2 is SASEGT. Trimming removed 3 bases from V and 1 base from J, with 3 bases in between. For the CDR3, the DNA is TGTGCCAGCAGTGACGGCCAAGAGACCCAGTACTTC. Protein sequence: CASSDGQETQYF.

The CDR3 nucleotides read TGTGCCAGCAGCGACCGACTTGATGGGCGCGAGCAGTACTTC. This encodes CASSDRLDGREQYF. V gene TRBV5-6 combines with J gene TRBJ2-7; the D is unclear. This CDR3 spans 14 amino acids. Germline V gene data show CDR1 as SGHDT and CDR2 as YYEEEE. V gave up 4 bases and J gave up 6 bases, with 17 bases separating them.

The chain is built from TRBV7-8 and TRBJ1-2; weak D call: TRBD1 (6 bases). The CDR3 covers 15 residues. The V gene's germline CDR1 is SGHVS and CDR2 FQNEAQ. Trimming shortened V by 8 bases and J by 7 bases, and 23 bases separated the two germline ends. CDR3 sequence (DNA): TGTGCCAGCGGGAATAGGTGGGGGCGCGTCCGTGGCTACACCTTC. This sequence encodes CASGNRWGRVRGYTF.

A remark on this clone: No conserved phenylalanine or tryptophan is present at the end of the CDR3, so a read error is the likely explanation. The rearrangement uses TRBV10-3 and TRBJ1-1, with unresolved D. V was pared by 0 bases and J by 6 bases, with 11 bases between. Germline V gene data show CDR1 as ENHRY and CDR2 as SYGVKD. The CDR3 totals 14 residues. DNA for the CDR3: TGTGCCATCAGTGAGTCGGGTCTGGCCGCTGAAGCTTTCCTT. Its protein product is CAISESGLAAEAFL.

This clone was counted a single time. J is TRBJ1-1 and V is TRBV5-5, with D perhaps matching TRBD1 (5 bases). Germline V gives CDR1 SGHKS, CDR2 YYEKEE (reference sequence). CDR3 size: 13 residues. V was pared by 0 bases and J by 4 bases, with 7 bases between. CDR3 in amino acids: CASSLVRATEAFF. The CDR3 DNA follows: TGTGCCAGCAGCTTGGTCAGGGCCACTGAAGCTTTCTTT.

The chain joins TRBV6-5 to TRBJ1-2; D perhaps matches TRBD1 (5 bases). V lost 1 base to trimming and J lost 4 bases, with 10 bases between them. CDR3 length: 14 residues. The germline gives CDR1 MNHEY, CDR2 SVGAGI. The CDR3 DNA is TGTGCCAGCAGTTACTGGCAGGGTTTCTATGGCTACACCTTC. This gives the protein CASSYWQGFYGYTF.

The chain has TRBV7-6 and TRBJ2-3; 8 positions match TRBD2. J lost 6 bases, V lost 5 bases, and 7 bases had no gene match. This CDR3 comprises 14 residues. Germline V lookup: CDR1 SGHVS, CDR2 FNYEAQ. The CDR3 DNA follows: TGTGCCAGCAGCCCGGGGGGGGCCTTGGATACGCAGTATTTT. It is translated as CASSPGGALDTQYF.

This chain connects TRBV7-9 to TRBJ2-1; TRBD2 agrees at 15 bases. This CDR3 region has 18 residues. J lost 0 bases, V lost 4 bases, and 4 bases had no gene match. Germline-derived CDR1 and CDR2 are SEHNR and FQNEAQ (reference sequence). The CDR3 nucleotides are TGTGCCAGCAGCTCTGGACTAGCGGGAGGGCCCTCCTACAATGAGCAGTTCTTC. It encodes CASSSGLAGGPSYNEQFF.

DNA of the CDR3: TGCGCCAGCAGCCAAGCCGTCGCGGGGCGGGTCTACGAGCAGTACTTC. It specifies CASSQAVAGRVYEQYF. This chain uses TRBV4-3 with TRBJ2-7; a possible D gene is TRBD2 (6 bases). The CDR3 extends over 16 amino acids. V lost 1 base and J lost 3, with 16 bases in between. Germline values: CDR1 LGHNA, CDR2 YSLEER.

This rearrangement joins TRBV4-3 to TRBJ2-1, with D hard to call. The germline CDR1 and CDR2 sequences are LGHNA and YSLEER. Trimming shortened V by 2 bases and J by 7 bases, and 15 bases separated the two germline ends. The CDR3 sequence is 15 residues long. The CDR3 DNA reads TGCGCCAGCAGCCAACAACTCCTCTCAGGTAATGAGCAGTTCTTC. Its translation is CASSQQLLSGNEQFF.

CDR3 residues: CASSEAGVNTEAFF. The DNA of the CDR3 is TGTGCCAGCAGTGAAGCCGGAGTGAACACTGAAGCTTTCTTT. The V and J genes are TRBV2 and TRBJ1-1; D gene ambiguous. Trimming shortened V by 0 bases and J by 0 bases, and 5 bases separated the two germline ends. The length of the CDR3 is 14 residues. Germline CDR1 and CDR2: SNHLY and FYNNEI.

V and J are TRBV7-3 and TRBJ1-2; possible D gene TRBD1, 5 bases. Trimming took off 2 bases at V and 4 bases at J, with 17 bases between the two ends. CDR3 length equals 16 residues. Germline V CDR1 and CDR2: SGHTA, FQGTGA. CDR3 bases: TGTGCCAGCAGCTTAGGGGGGGACCCCGGCATCTATGGCTACACCTTC. Translation gives CASSLGGDPGIYGYTF.

The chain is built from TRBV27 and TRBJ2-7; D gene uncertain. The germline CDR1 and CDR2 sequences are MNHEY and SMNVEV (reference sequence). Trimming took 0 bases from V and 0 from J, leaving 15 bases between them. The CDR3 consists of 17 residues. CDR3 sequence: CASSLSTPGQISYEQYF. CDR3 sequence (DNA): TGTGCCAGCAGTTTATCGACCCCCGGCCAGATCTCCTACGAGCAGTACTTC.

The gene calls are TRBV20-1 and TRBJ2-5; no clear D gene. Germline values: CDR1 DFQATT, CDR2 SNEGSKA (reference sequence). V lost 5 bases and J lost 1, with 5 bases in between. The CDR3 is made up of 11 amino acids. The CDR3 protein is CSARTQETQYF. The CDR3 coding sequence is TGCAGTGCTCGCACCCAAGAGACCCAGTACTTC.

The chain is built from TRBV6-5 and TRBJ2-7, with no clear D. CDR3 length equals 14 residues. In germline, CDR1 is MNHEY, CDR2 SVGAGI. Between the trimmed V and J ends, which lost 7 bases and 0 bases, there was a span of 13 bases. The CDR3 loop reads CASTPGLSSYEQYF. CDR3 nucleotide sequence: TGTGCCAGCACTCCGGGCCTGAGCTCCTACGAGCAGTACTTC.

This rearrangement joins TRBV7-3 to TRBJ2-1; possible D gene TRBD2, 5 bases. The CDR3 covers 12 residues. The V and J ends lost 2 bases and 9 bases respectively, with 8 bases between them. CDR1 and CDR2 from the germline V gene are SGHTA and FQGTGA. This chain's CDR3 is CASSLGRGEQFF. The CDR3 DNA sequence: TGTGCCAGCAGCTTAGGACGGGGTGAGCAGTTCTTC. Full variable domain (missing parts from reference TRBV7-3 and TRBJ2-1): GAGVSQTPSNKVTEKGKYVELRCDPISGHTALYWYRQSLGQGPEFLIYFQGTGAADDSGLPNDRFFAVRPEGSVSTLKIQRTERGDSAVYLCASSLGRGEQFFGPGTRLTVL.

The chain links TRBV4-1 to TRBJ2-3; 8 bases agree with TRBD2. The CDR3 length is 18 residues. From germline, CDR1 is MGHRA and CDR2 YSYEKL. V lost 1 base and J lost 1; bases outside the gene matches: 10. The CDR3 region has the DNA TGCGCCAGCAGCCAAGTTGAACGGGGGGGCCGGGGCACAGATACGCAGTATTTT. Translation: CASSQVERGGRGTDTQYF.

This chain joins TRBV6-5 and TRBJ2-7; D gene ambiguous. With 4 bases removed from V and 1 base from J, the gap between germline ends came to 14 bases. Germline V CDR1 and CDR2: MNHEY, SVGAGI. The CDR3 extends over 15 amino acids. CDR3: CASSWGSVPSYEQYF. The CDR3 DNA is TGTGCCAGCAGTTGGGGTAGTGTCCCTTCCTACGAGCAGTACTTC.

The rearrangement uses TRBV18 and TRBJ2-4; 7 nucleotides line up with TRBD1. Trimming cost V 2 bases and J 3 bases; bases outside gene matches: 4. Germline V gene sequence: CDR1 KGHSH, CDR2 LQKENI. There are 15 residues in the CDR3. CDR3 DNA: TGTGCCAGCTCACCAGATAGGGGGCTCAAAAACATTCAGTACTTC. It encodes CASSPDRGLKNIQYF.

The chain employs TRBV19 and TRBJ1-4; D is uncertain. There are 15 residues in the CDR3. The V end was cut by 3 bases, the J end by 7 bases, with 15 bases between. Germline CDR1 is LNHDA and CDR2 is SQIVND (reference sequence). As DNA, the CDR3 is TGTGCCAGTAGTATGGCAACGGGCCGGGGTGAAAAACTGTTTTTT. Translating it yields CASSMATGRGEKLFF.

This clone was seen more than once but under ten times. Other DNA variants within this sample encode the same CDR3. The chain couples TRBV5-1 to TRBJ1-1; D ambiguous. V was shortened by 2 bases and J by 3 bases, with 8 bases between the two germline ends. CDR1 and CDR2 (germline): SGHRS, YFSETQ. This CDR3 region has 13 residues. In DNA, the CDR3 is TGCGCCAGCAGCTTAGGGCGGGACACTGAAGCTTTCTTT. Translated, it gives CASSLGRDTEAFF.

The J gene is TRBJ2-5, the V gene TRBV6-5; no clear D. Trimming left V 0 bases short and J 0 bases short, with 2 bases between. CDR3 length: 13 residues. The germline V gene has CDR1 MNHEY and CDR2 SVGAGI. CDR3 loop: CASSYSDQETQYF. The CDR3 DNA reads as TGTGCCAGCAGTTACTCGGACCAAGAGACCCAGTACTTC.

V and J are TRBV4-1 and TRBJ1-2; 7 positions match TRBD1. V shed 1 base, J shed 4 bases, and the junction held 9 bases outside the gene matches. This CDR3 is 16 amino acids long. Germline V lookup: CDR1 MGHRA, CDR2 YSYEKL. CDR3 DNA sequence: TGCGCCAGCAGCCAAGTTGAGGGGGCGGTCGGCTATGGCTACACCTTC. It is translated as CASSQVEGAVGYGYTF.

The chain couples TRBV27 to TRBJ1-2; D perhaps matches TRBD1 (5 bases). CDR3 length: 11 residues. CDR1 is MNHEY and CDR2 is SMNVEV in the germline V gene (reference sequence). Trimming cost V 8 bases and J 8 bases, with 12 bases left between them. DNA of the CDR3: TGTGCCAGCGGTCAGGGAACGGGCTACACCTTC. Its protein product is CASGQGTGYTF.

V gene TRBV4-1 combines with J gene TRBJ2-3; D possibly corresponds to TRBD2 (5 bases). The CDR3 length is 19 residues. Germline values: CDR1 MGHRA, CDR2 YSYEKL. The ends were cut back, 1 base at V and 2 bases at J, with 22 bases in the middle. CDR3 bases: TGCGCCAGCAGCCAAGGAGGTAAAGCCGGAGGTCCCCACACAGATACGCAGTATTTT. Translated: CASSQGGKAGGPHTDTQYF.

The J gene is TRBJ2-1, the V gene TRBV29-1; 9 bases are a match to TRBD1. V dropped 5 bases and J dropped 2; count of bases not matched to a gene: 22. Germline V lookup: CDR1 SQVTM, CDR2 ANQGSEA. CDR3 length equals 20 residues. The CDR3 DNA sequence: TGCAGCGTTTCTTCCGCTTGGGACAGGGCGTTTCGAGTTACCTACAATGAGCAGTTCTTC. Its protein product is CSVSSAWDRAFRVTYNEQFF.

This clone was seen once. The V and J genes are TRBV5-4 and TRBJ2-7; 10 bases are a match to TRBD2. After removal of 0 bases from V and 5 bases from J, the junction contained 5 bases not matched to a gene. CDR3 length: 15 amino acids. Per the germline V gene, CDR1 is SGHNT and CDR2 is YYREEE (reference sequence). CDR3 DNA sequence: TGTGCCAGCAGCTTGGGGCTAGCGGGAGTAAACGAGCAGTACTTC. It is translated as CASSLGLAGVNEQYF.